This T cell receptor (beta chain) was obtained from a study of identifying expanded T cells in peripheral blood. CDR1 is SQVTM, CDR2 ANQGSEA, per germline. The CDR3 consists of 14 residues. The J segment lost 0 bases and the V segment lost 7 bases, leaving 5 bases of the junction unmatched. Clones were sequenced by immunoSEQ multiplex PCR, and TCRdb holds only the in-frame ones, with some missing. The repertoire has 100,000 or so clones, around 90% of them found once; the top ten carry approximately 5.7%. The source material was blood. V gene TRBV29-1 combines with J gene TRBJ1-1, with 10 bases matching TRBD1. The receptor comes from a person aged 18 to 70 in good health. The CDR3 region is CSGVDRGLNTEAFF. Here the CDR3 DNA reads TGCAGCGGGGTAGACAGGGGGCTGAACACTGAAGCTTTCTTT.